The 14 T cell receptor beta chains listed next were all sequenced from one sample in a study of blood T cell repertoires in COVID-19. Libraries were prepared by immunoSEQ multiplex PCR; TCRdb keeps only in-frame clonotypes and omits some of them. The table lists approximately 150,000 clones, 80% to 90% of them singletons. Specimen: peripheral blood. All receptors derive from a man aged 50-59 years with active or convalescent COVID-19.

This chain links TRBV6-2 or TRBV6-3 with TRBJ2-7; no clear D. The CDR3 covers 13 residues. From germline, CDR1 is MNHEY and CDR2 SVGEGT. V was clipped by 5 bases and J by 2 bases, with 10 bases between them. Written as DNA, the CDR3 is TGTGCCAGCAGTCTCCTGCAGACCTACGAGCAGTACTTC. It translates to CASSLLQTYEQYF.

This chain uses TRBV19 with TRBJ1-2; no definite D call. V was cut by 10 bases and J by 7 bases, with 19 bases left in between. The CDR3 consists of 13 residues. Germline V lookup: CDR1 LNHDA, CDR2 SQIVND (reference sequence). The CDR3 region is CATLEVGRSGYTF. The CDR3 bases are TGTGCCACTTTGGAAGTTGGGAGAAGTGGCTACACCTTC.

V gene TRBV5-4 combines with J gene TRBJ1-6, with TRBD1 matching over 9 bases. Germline V gives CDR1 SGHNT, CDR2 YYREEE (reference sequence). The junction had 12 bases not matched to a gene; V was cut back by 7 bases and J by 10 bases. This CDR3 has 15 amino acids. The CDR3 here is CASFLQGAKGSPLHF. The DNA for the CDR3 is TGTGCCAGCTTCCTACAGGGGGCGAAGGGGTCACCCCTCCACTTT.

A word on this clone: The sample has other DNA sequences that encode this CDR3 too. The chain recombines TRBV3-1 (or the pseudogene TRBV3-2) with TRBJ2-5; the D gene is possibly TRBD2 (5 bases). CDR1 is LGHDT, CDR2 YNNKEL, per germline (reference sequence). V gave up 4 bases and J gave up 2 bases, with 8 bases separating them. The CDR3 length is 13 residues. CDR3 DNA sequence: TGTGCCAGCAGCCCCGGACTTCAAGAGACCCAGTACTTC. The encoded protein is CASSPGLQETQYF.

This clone was observed a handful of times. The V and J genes are TRBV14 and TRBJ1-4, with D tentatively TRBD1 (5 bases). The CDR3 sequence is 15 residues long. CDR1 and CDR2 from the germline V gene are SGHDN and FVKESK. The V end lost 4 bases, the J end lost 0 bases, and 9 bases lay between the germline ends. CDR3 DNA: TGTGCCAGCAGCCTTTCGGGGGCAACTAATGAAAAACTGTTTTTT. This translates into CASSLSGATNEKLFF.

This chain joins TRBV19 and TRBJ1-6; 8 positions match TRBD1. V lost 8 bases and J lost 5; bases outside the gene matches: 5. The CDR3 has 14 amino acids. CDR1 is LNHDA and CDR2 is SQIVND in the germline V gene (reference sequence). DNA for the CDR3: TGTGCCAGTGAGGGGGGACAGGATAATTCACCCCTCCACTTT. Translated: CASEGGQDNSPLHF.

V usage is TRBV10-3 and J usage is TRBJ1-2; tentatively, D is TRBD1 (5 bases). CDR1 is ENHRY, CDR2 SYGVKD, per germline. Trimming left V 4 bases short and J 1 base short, with 7 bases between. CDR3 size: 13 residues. CDR3 sequence: CAISARDNYGYTF. CDR3 DNA: TGTGCCATCAGTGCCAGGGATAACTATGGCTACACCTTC.

The CDR3 region is CATSDPLAGGGETQYF. Here the CDR3 DNA reads TGTGCCACCAGTGACCCACTAGCGGGGGGAGGCGAGACCCAGTACTTC. The chain joins TRBV24-1 to TRBJ2-5, with TRBD2 matching over 12 bases. The CDR3 loop spans 16 amino acids. The germline V gene has CDR1 KGHDR and CDR2 SFDVKD. With V trimmed by 4 bases and J by 5 bases, 7 bases remained unmatched.

This chain uses TRBV14 with TRBJ1-2; D gene ambiguous. The CDR3 is made up of 13 amino acids. Looked up from germline, CDR1 is SGHDN and CDR2 is FVKESK. The V and J ends lost 0 bases and 6 bases respectively, with 8 bases between them. The CDR3, as DNA: TGTGCCAGCAGCCAAGATATTTATCATGGCTACACCTTC. This sequence encodes CASSQDIYHGYTF.

The V gene is TRBV2, the J gene TRBJ2-3; 9 nucleotides match TRBD2. With 5 bases clipped from V and 2 bases from J, the junction kept 5 bases outside the gene matches. The CDR3 runs 15 residues. From germline, CDR1 is SNHLY and CDR2 FYNNEI. Written as DNA, the CDR3 is TGTGCCAGCAGTTTAAGGACTAGCGCCACAGATACGCAGTATTTT. Amino acids: CASSLRTSATDTQYF.

This chain connects TRBV30 to TRBJ1-1; TRBD1 agrees at 7 bases. The CDR3 consists of 9 residues. Losses at the gene ends were 7 bases for V and 11 bases for J; bases not matched to a gene: 4. Looked up from germline, CDR1 is GTSNPN and CDR2 is SVGIG (reference sequence). This CDR3 is CASDREAFF. The CDR3 bases are TGTGCCTCCGACAGGGAGGCTTTCTTT.

There are a few counts of this clone. V usage is TRBV25-1 and J usage is TRBJ2-7; 10 positions match TRBD1. The CDR3 length is 17 residues. From germline, CDR1 is MGHDK and CDR2 SYGVNS. The V and J ends lost 4 bases and 3 bases, in that order; junction bases with no gene match: 12. CDR3 coding DNA: TGTGCCAGCAGTGGAGGACGTACCGGGACAGGGGACTACGAGCAGTACTTC. It specifies CASSGGRTGTGDYEQYF.

The chain combines TRBV7-6 with TRBJ2-6; 12 positions agree with TRBD1. The CDR3 contains 19 residues. Trimming cost V 4 bases and J 4 bases; bases outside gene matches: 11. Per germline, CDR1 SGHVS and CDR2 FNYEAQ. The DNA for the CDR3 is TGTGCCAGCAGCTCTCGACCGGGACAGGGGGCGGGAGGGGCCAACGTCCTGACTTTC. Translation: CASSSRPGQGAGGANVLTF.

V is TRBV7-2 and J is TRBJ2-1, with 9 positions matching TRBD2. Germline values: CDR1 SGHTA, CDR2 FQGNSA. The CDR3 covers 15 residues. V dropped 1 base and J dropped 7; count of bases not matched to a gene: 5. CDR3 bases: TGTGCCAGCAGCTTAGTTGGGACTAGCTTAAATGAGCAGTTCTTC. It codes for CASSLVGTSLNEQFF.